This T cell receptor beta chain was retrieved from a study of blood T cells in healthy people across ages. Study details: Template switching recovered approximately one barcoded beta molecule for every two T cells.

A second PCR, run for about 7 to 11 cycles, used a sample-barcoded 5' primer plus a J-beta primer mix. Unique molecular identifiers of 12 random nucleotides labeled each cDNA. MiXCR was run by TCRdb on the 5' RACE reads, yielding one entry per CDR3 protein. Of about 320,000 distinct CDR3 sequences listed, 27% are singletons. This clonotype was counted a few times. Its target is not known. Study-level findings and limits: Aged donors had fewer naive CD4+ cells and lower diversity than long-lived donors.

The V gene lost 3 bases and the J gene lost 8 bases, with 13 bases spanning the gap. This CDR3 has 13 amino acids. What was sequenced was blood. This receptor was obtained from a woman aged 70-85 years in good health. The rearrangement links TRBV12-3 or TRBV12-4 to TRBJ1-2; D perhaps matches TRBD1 (5 bases). The CDR3 DNA is TGTGCCAGCAGTTTGGGCATGGGGCTCGGCTACACCTTC. Residues: CASSLGMGLGYTF.